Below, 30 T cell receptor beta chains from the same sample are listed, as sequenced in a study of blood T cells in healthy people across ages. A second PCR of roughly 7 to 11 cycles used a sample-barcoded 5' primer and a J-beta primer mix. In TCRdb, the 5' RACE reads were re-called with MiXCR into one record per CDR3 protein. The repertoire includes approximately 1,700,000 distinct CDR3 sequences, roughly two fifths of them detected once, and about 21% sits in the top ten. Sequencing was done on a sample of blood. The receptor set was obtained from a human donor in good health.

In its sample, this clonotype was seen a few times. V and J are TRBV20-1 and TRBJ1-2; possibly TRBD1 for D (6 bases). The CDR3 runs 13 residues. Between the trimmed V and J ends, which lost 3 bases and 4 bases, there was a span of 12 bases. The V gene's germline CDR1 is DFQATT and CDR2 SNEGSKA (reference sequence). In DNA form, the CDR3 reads TGCAGTGCTAGGGGGGCGCGGGGCTATGGCTACACCTTC. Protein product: CSARGARGYGYTF.

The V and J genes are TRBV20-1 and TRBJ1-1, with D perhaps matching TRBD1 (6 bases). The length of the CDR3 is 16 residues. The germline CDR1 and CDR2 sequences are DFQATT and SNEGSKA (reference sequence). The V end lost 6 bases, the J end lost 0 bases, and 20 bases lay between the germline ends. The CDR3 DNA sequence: TGCAGTGCCACACAGGGAGGTGGGACCTTGAACACTGAAGCTTTCTTT. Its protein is CSATQGGGTLNTEAFF.

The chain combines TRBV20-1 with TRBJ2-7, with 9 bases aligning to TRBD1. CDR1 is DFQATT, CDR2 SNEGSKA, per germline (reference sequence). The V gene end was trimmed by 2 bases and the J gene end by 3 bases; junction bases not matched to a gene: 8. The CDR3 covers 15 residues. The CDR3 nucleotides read TGCAGTGCTAGATCAGGGGACAGGGACTTCTACGAGCAGTACTTC. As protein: CSARSGDRDFYEQYF.

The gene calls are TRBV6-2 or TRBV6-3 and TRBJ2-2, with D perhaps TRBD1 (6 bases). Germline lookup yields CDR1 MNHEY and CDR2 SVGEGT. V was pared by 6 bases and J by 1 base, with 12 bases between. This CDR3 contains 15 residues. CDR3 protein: CASSRDTKNTGELFF. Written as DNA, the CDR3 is TGTGCCAGCAGCAGGGACACAAAGAACACCGGGGAGCTGTTTTTT.

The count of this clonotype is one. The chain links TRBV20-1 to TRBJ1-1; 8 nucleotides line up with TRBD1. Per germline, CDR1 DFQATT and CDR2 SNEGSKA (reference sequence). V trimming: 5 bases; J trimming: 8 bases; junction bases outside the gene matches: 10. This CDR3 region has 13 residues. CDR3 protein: CSALRGPTREAFF. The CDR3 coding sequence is TGCAGTGCTCTCAGGGGGCCGACCCGAGAAGCTTTCTTT.

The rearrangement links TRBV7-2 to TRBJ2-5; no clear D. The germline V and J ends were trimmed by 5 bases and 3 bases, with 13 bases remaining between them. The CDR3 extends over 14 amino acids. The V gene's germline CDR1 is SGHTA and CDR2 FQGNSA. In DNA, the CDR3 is TGTGCCAGCAGCCCGGGTTCTTCGAAAGAGACCCAGTACTTC. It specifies CASSPGSSKETQYF.

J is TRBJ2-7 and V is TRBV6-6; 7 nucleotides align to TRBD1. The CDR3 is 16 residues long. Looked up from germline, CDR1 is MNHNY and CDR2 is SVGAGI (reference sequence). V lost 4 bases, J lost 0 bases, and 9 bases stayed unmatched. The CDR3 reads CASSSRGQLSSYEQYF. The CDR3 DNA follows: TGTGCCAGCAGTTCCAGGGGACAGTTAAGCTCCTACGAGCAGTACTTC.

The CDR3: CASSPRRGALTNYGYTF. CDR3 DNA: TGTGCCAGCAGCCCCAGGAGGGGGGCCCTAACTAACTATGGCTACACCTTC. The chain joins TRBV14 to TRBJ1-2, with D tentatively TRBD1 (6 bases). V lost 4 bases and J 0 bases, leaving 18 bases between the germline ends. The CDR3 sequence is 17 residues long. The germline V gene has CDR1 SGHDN and CDR2 FVKESK.

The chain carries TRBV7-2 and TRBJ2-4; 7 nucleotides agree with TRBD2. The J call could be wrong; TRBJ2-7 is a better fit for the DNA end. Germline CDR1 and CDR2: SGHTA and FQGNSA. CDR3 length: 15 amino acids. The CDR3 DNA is TGTGCCAGCAGCTTAACCCGACTAGCTAGCTACGAGCAGTACTTC. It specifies CASSLTRLASYEQYF.

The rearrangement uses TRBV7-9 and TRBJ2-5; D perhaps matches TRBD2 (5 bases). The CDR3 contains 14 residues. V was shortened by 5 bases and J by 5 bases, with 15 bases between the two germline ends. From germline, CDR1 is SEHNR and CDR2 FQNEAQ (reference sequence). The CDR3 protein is CASSRPLRGETQYF. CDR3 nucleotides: TGTGCCAGCAGCCGTCCTCTTCGCGGGGAGACCCAGTACTTC.

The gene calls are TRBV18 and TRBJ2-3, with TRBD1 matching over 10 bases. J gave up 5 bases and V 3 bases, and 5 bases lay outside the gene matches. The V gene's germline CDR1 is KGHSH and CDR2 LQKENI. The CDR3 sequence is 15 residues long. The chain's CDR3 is CASSPPGTGVDTQYF. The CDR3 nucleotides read TGTGCCAGCTCACCTCCCGGGACAGGGGTAGATACGCAGTATTTT.

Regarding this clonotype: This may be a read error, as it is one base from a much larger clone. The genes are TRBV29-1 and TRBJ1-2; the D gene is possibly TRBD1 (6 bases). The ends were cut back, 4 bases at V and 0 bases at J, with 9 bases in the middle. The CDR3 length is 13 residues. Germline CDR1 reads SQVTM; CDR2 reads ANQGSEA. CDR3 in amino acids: CSVGGGANYGYTF. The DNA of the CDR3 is TGCAGCGTTGGAGGGGGGGCTAACTATGGCTACACCTTC.

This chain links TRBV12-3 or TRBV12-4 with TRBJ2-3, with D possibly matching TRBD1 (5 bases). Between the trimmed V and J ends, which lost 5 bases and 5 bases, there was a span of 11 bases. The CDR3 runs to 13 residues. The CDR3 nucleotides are TGTGCCAGCAGTCGGACATGGATAGATACGCAGTATTTT. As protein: CASSRTWIDTQYF.

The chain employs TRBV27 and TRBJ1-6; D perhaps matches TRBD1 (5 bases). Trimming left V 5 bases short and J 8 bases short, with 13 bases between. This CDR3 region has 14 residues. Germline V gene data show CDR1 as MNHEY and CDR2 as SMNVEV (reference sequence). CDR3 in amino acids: CASSPSWGDSPLHF. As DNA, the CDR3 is TGTGCCAGCAGTCCGAGCTGGGGGGATTCACCCCTCCACTTT.

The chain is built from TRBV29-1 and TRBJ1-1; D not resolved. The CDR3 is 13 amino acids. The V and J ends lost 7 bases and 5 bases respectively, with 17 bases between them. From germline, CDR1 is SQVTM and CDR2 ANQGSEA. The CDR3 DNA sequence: TGCAGCGGTGAGGGTCCCCAGAGGACTGAAGCTTTCTTT. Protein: CSGEGPQRTEAFF.

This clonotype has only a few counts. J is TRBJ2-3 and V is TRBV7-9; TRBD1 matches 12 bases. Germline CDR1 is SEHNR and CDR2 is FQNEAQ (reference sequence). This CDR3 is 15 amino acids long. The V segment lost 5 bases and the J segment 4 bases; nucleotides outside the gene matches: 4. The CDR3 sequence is CASSPGTGGADTQYF. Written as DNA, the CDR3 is TGTGCCAGCAGCCCCGGGACAGGGGGCGCAGATACGCAGTATTTT. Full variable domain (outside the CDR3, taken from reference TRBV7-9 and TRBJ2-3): DTGVSQNPRHKITKRGQNVTFRCDPISEHNRLYWYRQTLGQGPEFLTYFQNEAQLEKSRLLSDRFSAERPKGSFSTLEIQRTEQGDSAMYLCASSPGTGGADTQYFGPGTRLTVL.

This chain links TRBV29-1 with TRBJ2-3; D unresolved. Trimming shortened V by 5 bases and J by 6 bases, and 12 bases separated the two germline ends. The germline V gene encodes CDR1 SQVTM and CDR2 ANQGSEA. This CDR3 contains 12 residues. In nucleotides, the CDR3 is TGCAGCGTTCGGTTTTCTAGGGATACGCAGTATTTT. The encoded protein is CSVRFSRDTQYF.

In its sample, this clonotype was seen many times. The CDR3 loop reads CASSQEGLTDTQYF. CDR3 bases: TGCGCCAGCAGCCAAGAGGGGCTCACAGATACGCAGTATTTT. The chain is built from TRBV4-3 and TRBJ2-3, with D perhaps TRBD1 (5 bases). V gave up 0 bases and J gave up 2 bases, with 6 bases separating them. Looked up from germline, CDR1 is LGHNA and CDR2 is YSLEER. The CDR3 totals 14 residues.

The CDR3 nucleotides read TGTGCCAGCAGGATTGGGACAGACTGCTACGAGCAGTACTTC. Its protein is CASRIGTDCYEQYF. V and J are TRBV28 and TRBJ2-7, with 7 positions matching TRBD1. J lost 3 bases, V lost 6 bases, and 8 bases had no gene match. Germline-derived CDR1 and CDR2 are MDHEN and SYDVKM. The CDR3 consists of 14 residues.

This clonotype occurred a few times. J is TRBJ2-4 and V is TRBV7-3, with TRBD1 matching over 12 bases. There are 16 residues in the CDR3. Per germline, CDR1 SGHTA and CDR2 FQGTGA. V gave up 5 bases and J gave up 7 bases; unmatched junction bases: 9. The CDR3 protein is CASSPSRDRGRNIQYF. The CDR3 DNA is TGTGCCAGCAGCCCCTCCCGGGACAGGGGGCGCAACATTCAGTACTTC.

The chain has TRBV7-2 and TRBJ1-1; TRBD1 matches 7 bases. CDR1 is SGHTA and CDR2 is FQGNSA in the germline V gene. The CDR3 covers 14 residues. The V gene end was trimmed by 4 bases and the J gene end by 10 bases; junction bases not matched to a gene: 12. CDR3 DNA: TGTGCCAGCAGCTCAGGGACAGCTTCCCTCCCAGCTTTCTTT. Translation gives CASSSGTASLPAFF. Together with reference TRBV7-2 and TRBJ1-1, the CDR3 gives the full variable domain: GAGVSQSPSNKVTEKGKDVELRCDPISGHTALYWYRQSLGQGLEFLIYFQGNSAPDKSGLPSDRFSAERTGGSVSTLTIQRTQQEDSAVYLCASSSGTASLPAFFGQGTRLTVV.

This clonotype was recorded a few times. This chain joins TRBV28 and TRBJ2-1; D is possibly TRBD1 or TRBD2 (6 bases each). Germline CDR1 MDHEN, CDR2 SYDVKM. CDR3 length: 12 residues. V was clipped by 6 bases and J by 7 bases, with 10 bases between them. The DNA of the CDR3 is TGTGCCAGCAGCTGGGGGGCAAATGAGCAGTTCTTC. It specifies CASSWGANEQFF.

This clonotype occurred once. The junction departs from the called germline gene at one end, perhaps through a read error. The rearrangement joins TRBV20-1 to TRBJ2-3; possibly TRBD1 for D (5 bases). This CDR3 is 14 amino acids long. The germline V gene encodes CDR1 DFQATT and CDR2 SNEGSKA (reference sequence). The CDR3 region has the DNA TGCAGTGCTAGAGATACCGCACAGGCAGATACGCGGTATTTT. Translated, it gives CSARDTAQADTRYF.

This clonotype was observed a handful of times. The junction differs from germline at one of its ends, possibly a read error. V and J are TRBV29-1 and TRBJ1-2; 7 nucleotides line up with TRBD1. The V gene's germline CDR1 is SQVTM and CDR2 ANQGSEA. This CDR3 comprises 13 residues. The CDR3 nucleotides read TGCAGCGTCACGCGACAGGGAAACTCTGGCTACACCTTC. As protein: CSVTRQGNSGYTF.

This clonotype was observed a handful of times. The CDR3 is CASSQMTQNYGYTF. The CDR3 coding sequence is TGCGCCAGCAGCCAAATGACACAAAACTATGGCTACACCTTC. The chain employs TRBV4-1 and TRBJ1-2; D unclear. The CDR3 sequence is 14 residues long. V lost 2 bases and J lost 2, with 9 bases in between. Germline V gene lookup returns CDR1 MGHRA and CDR2 YSYEKL.

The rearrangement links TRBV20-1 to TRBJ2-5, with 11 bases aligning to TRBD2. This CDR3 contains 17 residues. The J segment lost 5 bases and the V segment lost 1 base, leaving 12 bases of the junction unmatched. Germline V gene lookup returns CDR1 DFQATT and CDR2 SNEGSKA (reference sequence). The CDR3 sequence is CSARGRLAGIVRETQYF. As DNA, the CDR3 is TGCAGTGCTAGAGGCCGACTAGCGGGGATTGTTAGGGAGACCCAGTACTTC.

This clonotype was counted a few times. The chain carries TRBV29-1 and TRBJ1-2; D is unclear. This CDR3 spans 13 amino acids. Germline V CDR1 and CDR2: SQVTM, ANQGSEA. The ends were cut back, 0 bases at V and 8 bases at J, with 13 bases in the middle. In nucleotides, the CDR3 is TGCAGCGTTGAAGATCGACCCTATGGCGGCTACACCTTC. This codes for CSVEDRPYGGYTF. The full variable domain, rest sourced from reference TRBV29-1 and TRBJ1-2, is SAVISQKPSRDICQRGTSLTIQCQVDSQVTMMFWYRQQPGQSLTLIATANQGSEATYESGFVIDKFPISRPNLTFSTLTVSNMSPEDSSIYLCSVEDRPYGGYTFGSGTRLTVV.

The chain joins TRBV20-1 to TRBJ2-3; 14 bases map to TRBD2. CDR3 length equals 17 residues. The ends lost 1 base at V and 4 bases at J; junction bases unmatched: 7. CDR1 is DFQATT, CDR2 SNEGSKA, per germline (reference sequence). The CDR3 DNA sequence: TGCAGTGCTAGAGGACTAGCGGGGGGGTCACTCCCAGATACGCAGTATTTT. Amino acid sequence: CSARGLAGGSLPDTQYF.

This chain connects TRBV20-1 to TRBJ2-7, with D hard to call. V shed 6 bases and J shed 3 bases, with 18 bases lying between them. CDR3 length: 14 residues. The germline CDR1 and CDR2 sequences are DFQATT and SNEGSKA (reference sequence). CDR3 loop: CSAFDRARHYEQYF. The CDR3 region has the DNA TGCAGTGCCTTTGACCGGGCCAGACACTACGAGCAGTACTTC.

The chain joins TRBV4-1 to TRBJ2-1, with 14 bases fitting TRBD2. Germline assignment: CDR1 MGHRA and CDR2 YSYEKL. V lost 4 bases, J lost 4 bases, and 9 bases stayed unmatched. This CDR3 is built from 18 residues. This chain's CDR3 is CASSLTSGGGHRYNEQFF. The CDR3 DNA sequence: TGCGCCAGCAGCCTGACTAGCGGGGGGGGCCACCGTTACAATGAGCAGTTCTTC.